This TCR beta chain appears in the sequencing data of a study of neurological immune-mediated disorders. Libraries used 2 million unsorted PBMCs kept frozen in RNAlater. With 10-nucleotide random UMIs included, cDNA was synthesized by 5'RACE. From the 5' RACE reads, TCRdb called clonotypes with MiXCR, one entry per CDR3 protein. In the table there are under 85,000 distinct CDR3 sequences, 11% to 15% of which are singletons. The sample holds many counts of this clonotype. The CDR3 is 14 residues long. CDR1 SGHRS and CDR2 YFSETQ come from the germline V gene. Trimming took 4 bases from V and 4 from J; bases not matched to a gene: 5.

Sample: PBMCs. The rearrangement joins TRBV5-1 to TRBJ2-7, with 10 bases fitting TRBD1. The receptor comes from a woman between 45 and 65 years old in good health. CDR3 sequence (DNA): TGCGCCAGCAGCACGCCGGGACAGGGGTACGAGCAGTACTTC. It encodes CASSTPGQGYEQYF.